The 4 T cell receptor beta chains reported below all come from one sample, sequenced in a study of long-term antiretroviral therapy in people with HIV. At the survey level, the v3.0 immunoSEQ assay was run. Repertoires were generated with immunoSEQ multiplex PCR, while TCRdb's copy carries only in-frame clones and drops some. The sample contains about 20,000 clones, 75% to 90% of which appear only once. The sequences come from unsorted PBMCs, collected 1.2 years after starting antiretroviral therapy. Receptors originate from a middle-aged woman with HIV.

This clone was found once. V gene TRBV5-1 combines with J gene TRBJ2-5; D gene ambiguous. The V gene lost 0 bases and the J gene lost 2 bases, with 5 bases spanning the gap. Germline V CDR1 and CDR2: SGHRS, YFSETQ. CDR3 length: 13 amino acids. The CDR3 protein is CASSLELQETQYF. The CDR3 DNA follows: TGCGCCAGCAGCTTGGAACTGCAAGAGACCCAGTACTTC.

The V gene is TRBV28, the J gene TRBJ2-7, with 8 nucleotides matching TRBD2. The V gene end was trimmed by 5 bases and the J gene end by 0 bases; junction bases not matched to a gene: 9. In germline, CDR1 is MDHEN, CDR2 SYDVKM. The CDR3 has 16 amino acids. Here the CDR3 reads CASSPPSGGISYEQYF. CDR3 bases: TGTGCCAGCAGTCCCCCGTCGGGGGGGATCTCCTACGAGCAGTACTTC. The full variable domain, with the rest looked up from reference TRBV28 and TRBJ2-7, is DVKVTQSSRYLVKRTGEKVFLECVQDMDHENMFWYRQDPGLGLRLIYFSYDVKMKEKGDIPEGYSVSREKKERFSLILESASTNQTSMYLCASSPPSGGISYEQYFGPGTRLTVT.

The rearrangement uses TRBV19 and TRBJ2-2; 7 bases fit TRBD2. Per the germline V gene, CDR1 is LNHDA and CDR2 is SQIVND (reference sequence). This CDR3 comprises 15 residues. With V trimmed by 11 bases and J by 3 bases, 12 bases remained unmatched. CDR3 sequence (DNA): TGTGCCTCTACCAGCGAGCGGGAATACACCGGGGAGCTGTTTTTT. It translates to CASTSEREYTGELFF.

The chain uses TRBV5-4 and TRBJ2-5; the D gene is possibly TRBD2 (5 bases). This CDR3 has 13 residues. V was trimmed by 4 bases and J by 2 bases, leaving 9 bases between them. Germline V gene lookup returns CDR1 SGHNT and CDR2 YYREEE (reference sequence). CDR3 sequence reads: CASSPGFQETQYF. The CDR3 DNA sequence: TGTGCCAGCAGCCCGGGATTTCAAGAGACCCAGTACTTC.